These 7 T cell receptor beta chains were all obtained from the same sample, sequenced in a study of cytomegalovirus exposure and HLA in healthy donors. PCR amplification relied on 60 Vbeta primers (plus 13 Jbeta primers). Some clones are missing from TCRdb's copy, which holds only in-frame ones; the method was immunoSEQ multiplex PCR. This table holds about 180,000 clones, 82% found once. The sample taken for sequencing was PBMCs. The receptor set was obtained from a man in his forties or fifties in good health and CMV-seronegative.

V is TRBV2 and J is TRBJ2-1, with D uncertain. With 6 bases removed from V and 3 bases from J, the gap between germline ends came to 15 bases. This CDR3 region has 15 residues. Germline values: CDR1 SNHLY, CDR2 FYNNEI. CDR3 loop: CASSLSLTYYNEQFF. The CDR3 DNA is TGTGCCAGCAGCCTTAGTTTAACCTACTACAATGAGCAGTTCTTC.

The rearrangement links TRBV5-4 to TRBJ2-3, with TRBD2 matching 10 bases. The CDR3 is made up of 16 amino acids. The V gene end was trimmed by 4 bases and the J gene end by 7 bases; junction bases not matched to a gene: 12. Per the germline V gene, CDR1 is SGHNT and CDR2 is YYREEE (reference sequence). The CDR3 coding sequence is TGTGCCAGCAGCGCCTTATGGAGCGGGAGGGGTAATACGCAGTATTTT. It yields the protein CASSALWSGRGNTQYF.

The rearrangement joins TRBV11-2 to TRBJ2-3; the match to TRBD2 covers 9 bases. Looked up from germline, CDR1 is SGHAT and CDR2 is FQNNGV. The CDR3 runs 17 residues. V lost 0 bases, J lost 2 bases, and 6 bases stayed unmatched. Here the CDR3 reads CASSLDIGGGATDTQYF. The DNA of the CDR3 is TGTGCCAGCAGCTTAGATATCGGCGGGGGGGCCACAGATACGCAGTATTTT.

Remarks on this clone: Within the sample, other DNA sequences also encode this same CDR3. The J gene is TRBJ2-5, the V gene TRBV7-3; D unresolved. The germline V gene encodes CDR1 SGHTA and CDR2 FQGTGA. Trimming removed 2 bases from V and 2 bases from J, with 6 bases in between. This CDR3 contains 13 residues. The CDR3 reads CASSLERQETQYF. CDR3 nucleotide sequence: TGTGCCAGCAGCTTAGAGAGACAAGAGACCCAGTACTTC. The complete variable domain, with remaining parts taken from reference TRBV7-3 and TRBJ2-5, reads GAGVSQTPSNKVTEKGKYVELRCDPISGHTALYWYRQSLGQGPEFLIYFQGTGAADDSGLPNDRFFAVRPEGSVSTLKIQRTERGDSAVYLCASSLERQETQYFGPGTRLLVL.

This chain links TRBV7-2 with TRBJ2-2, with D maybe TRBD1 (6 bases). Trimming cost V 5 bases and J 5 bases, with 15 bases left between them. Germline values: CDR1 SGHTA, CDR2 FQGNSA. The CDR3 runs to 15 residues. The CDR3 coding sequence is TGTGCCAGCAGCCTAAACAGGGTCATAACCGGGGAGCTGTTTTTT. Protein product: CASSLNRVITGELFF.

The chain joins TRBV5-1 to TRBJ2-1, with 8 bases identical to TRBD2. V trimming: 0 bases; J trimming: 9 bases; junction bases outside the gene matches: 14. The CDR3 contains 17 residues. Germline assignment: CDR1 SGHRS and CDR2 YFSETQ. The CDR3 spells CASSLEGTSIGTGEQFF. The CDR3, as DNA: TGCGCCAGCAGCTTGGAGGGGACTAGTATAGGGACGGGTGAGCAGTTCTTC.

This sequence joins TRBV2 and TRBJ1-5; TRBD1 matches 7 bases. Germline values: CDR1 SNHLY, CDR2 FYNNEI. The CDR3 consists of 15 residues. The junction had 11 bases not matched to a gene; V was cut back by 8 bases and J by 4 bases. This chain's CDR3 is CASLRDRATNQPQHF. Here the CDR3 DNA reads TGTGCCAGCTTACGTGACAGGGCCACAAATCAGCCCCAGCATTTT. The whole variable domain, filled in from reference TRBV2 and TRBJ1-5, reads EPEVTQTPSHQVTQMGQEVILRCVPISNHLYFYWYRQILGQKVEFLVSFYNNEISEKSEIFDDQFSVERPDGSNFTLKIRSTKLEDSAMYFCASLRDRATNQPQHFGDGTRLSIL.